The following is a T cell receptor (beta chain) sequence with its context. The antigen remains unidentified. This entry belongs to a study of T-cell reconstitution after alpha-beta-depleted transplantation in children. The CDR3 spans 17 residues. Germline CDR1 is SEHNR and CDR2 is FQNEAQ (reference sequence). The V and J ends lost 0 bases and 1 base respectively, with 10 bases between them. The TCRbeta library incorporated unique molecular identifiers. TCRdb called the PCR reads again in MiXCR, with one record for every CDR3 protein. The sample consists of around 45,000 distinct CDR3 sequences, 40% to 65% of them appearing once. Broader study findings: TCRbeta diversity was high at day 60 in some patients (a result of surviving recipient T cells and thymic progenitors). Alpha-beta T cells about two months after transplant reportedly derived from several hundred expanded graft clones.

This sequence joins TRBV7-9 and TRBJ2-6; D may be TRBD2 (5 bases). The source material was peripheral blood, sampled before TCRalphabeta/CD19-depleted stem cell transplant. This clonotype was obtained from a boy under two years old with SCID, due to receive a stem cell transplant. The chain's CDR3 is CASSLARGMSGANVLTF. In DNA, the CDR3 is TGTGCCAGCAGCTTAGCTCGAGGGATGTCTGGGGCCAACGTCCTGACTTTC.